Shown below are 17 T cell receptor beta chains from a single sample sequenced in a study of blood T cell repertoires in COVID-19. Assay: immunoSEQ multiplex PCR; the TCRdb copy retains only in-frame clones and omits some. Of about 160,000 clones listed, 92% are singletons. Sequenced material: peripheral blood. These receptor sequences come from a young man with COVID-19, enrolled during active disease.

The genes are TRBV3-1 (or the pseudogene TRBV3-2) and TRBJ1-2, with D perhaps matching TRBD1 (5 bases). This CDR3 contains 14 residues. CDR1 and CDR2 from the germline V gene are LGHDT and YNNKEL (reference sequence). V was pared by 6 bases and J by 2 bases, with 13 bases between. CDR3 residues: CASRLMGGNYGYTF. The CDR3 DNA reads TGTGCCAGCAGACTTATGGGGGGAAACTATGGCTACACCTTC.

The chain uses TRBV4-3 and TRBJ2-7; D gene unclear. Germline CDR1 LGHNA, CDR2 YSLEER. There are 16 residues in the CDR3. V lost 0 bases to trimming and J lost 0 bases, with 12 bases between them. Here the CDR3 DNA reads TGCGCCAGCAGCCAAGATGAGAGGCGGAGCTCCTACGAGCAGTACTTC. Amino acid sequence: CASSQDERRSSYEQYF.

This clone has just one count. CDR3 protein: CASSLAGRQGSYEQYF. The DNA for the CDR3 is TGCGCCAGCAGCTTGGCCGGACGACAGGGGTCCTACGAGCAGTACTTC. V is TRBV5-1 and J is TRBJ2-7; 8 bases agree with TRBD1. V dropped 0 bases and J dropped 1; count of bases not matched to a gene: 6. CDR3 length: 16 amino acids. Per germline, CDR1 SGHRS and CDR2 YFSETQ.

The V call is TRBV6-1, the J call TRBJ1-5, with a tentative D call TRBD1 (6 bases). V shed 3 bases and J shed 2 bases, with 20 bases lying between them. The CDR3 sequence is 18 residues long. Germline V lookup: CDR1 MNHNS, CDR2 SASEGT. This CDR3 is CASSDDHWHRDGNQPQHF. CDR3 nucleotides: TGTGCCAGCAGTGACGACCATTGGCACAGGGACGGCAATCAGCCCCAGCATTTT.

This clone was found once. CDR3 residues: CASSSGQGGSRDEQYF. The CDR3 nucleotides read TGTGCCAGCAGCTCCGGACAGGGAGGGTCCAGGGACGAGCAGTACTTC. This chain uses TRBV7-9 with TRBJ2-7; D is possibly TRBD1 (8 bases). In germline, CDR1 is SEHNR, CDR2 FQNEAQ (reference sequence). The CDR3 is 16 amino acids. Between the trimmed V and J ends, which lost 4 bases and 5 bases, there was a span of 21 bases.

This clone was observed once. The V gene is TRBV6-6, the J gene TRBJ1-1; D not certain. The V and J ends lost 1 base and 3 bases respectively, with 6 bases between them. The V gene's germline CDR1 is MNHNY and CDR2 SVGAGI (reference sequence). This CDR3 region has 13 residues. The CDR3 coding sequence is TGTGCCAGCAGTTACTTTTCGGACACTGAAGCTTTCTTT. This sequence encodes CASSYFSDTEAFF.

The CDR3 region is CSATSGAFDNEQFF. Here the CDR3 DNA reads TGCAGCGCAACTAGCGGGGCCTTCGACAATGAGCAGTTCTTC. The chain joins TRBV29-1 to TRBJ2-1, with 10 positions matching TRBD2. CDR3 length: 14 residues. Germline values: CDR1 SQVTM, CDR2 ANQGSEA. Losses at the gene ends were 7 bases for V and 5 bases for J; bases not matched to a gene: 8.

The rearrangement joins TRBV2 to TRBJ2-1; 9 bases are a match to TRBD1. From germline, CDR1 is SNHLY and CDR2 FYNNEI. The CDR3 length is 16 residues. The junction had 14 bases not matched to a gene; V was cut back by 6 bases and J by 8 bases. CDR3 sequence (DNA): TGTGCCAGCAGAGCCCCCCGGGACAGGGTAAACGATGAGCAGTTCTTC. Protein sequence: CASRAPRDRVNDEQFF.

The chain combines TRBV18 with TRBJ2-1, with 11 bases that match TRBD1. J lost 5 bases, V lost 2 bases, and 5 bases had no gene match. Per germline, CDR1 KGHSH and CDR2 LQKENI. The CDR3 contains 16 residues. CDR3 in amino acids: CASSPRTGGYDNEQFF. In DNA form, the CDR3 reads TGTGCCAGCTCACCAAGGACAGGGGGCTACGACAATGAGCAGTTCTTC.

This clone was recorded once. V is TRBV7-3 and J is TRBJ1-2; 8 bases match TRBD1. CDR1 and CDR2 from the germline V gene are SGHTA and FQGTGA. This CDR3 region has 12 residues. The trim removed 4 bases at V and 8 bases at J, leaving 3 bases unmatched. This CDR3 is CASSSDRGGYTF. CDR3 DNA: TGTGCCAGCAGCTCAGACAGGGGCGGCTACACCTTC.

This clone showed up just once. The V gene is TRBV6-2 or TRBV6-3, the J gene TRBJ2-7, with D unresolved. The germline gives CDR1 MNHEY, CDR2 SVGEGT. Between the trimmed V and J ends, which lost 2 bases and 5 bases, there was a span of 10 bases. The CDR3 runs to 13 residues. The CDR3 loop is CASSYPGSHEQYF. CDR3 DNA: TGTGCCAGCAGTTACCCCGGGTCCCACGAGCAGTACTTC.

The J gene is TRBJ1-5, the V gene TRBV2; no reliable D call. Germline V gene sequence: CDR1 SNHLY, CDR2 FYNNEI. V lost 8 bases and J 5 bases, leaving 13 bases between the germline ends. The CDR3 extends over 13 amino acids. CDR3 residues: CASAPGRHQPQHF. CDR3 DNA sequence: TGTGCCAGCGCGCCGGGTAGGCATCAGCCCCAGCATTTT.

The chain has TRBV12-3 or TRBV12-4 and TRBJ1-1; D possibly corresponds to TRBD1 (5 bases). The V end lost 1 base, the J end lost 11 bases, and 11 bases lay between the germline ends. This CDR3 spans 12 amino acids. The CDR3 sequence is CASSLVQGRAFF. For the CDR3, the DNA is TGTGCCAGCAGTTTAGTCCAGGGAAGGGCTTTCTTT.

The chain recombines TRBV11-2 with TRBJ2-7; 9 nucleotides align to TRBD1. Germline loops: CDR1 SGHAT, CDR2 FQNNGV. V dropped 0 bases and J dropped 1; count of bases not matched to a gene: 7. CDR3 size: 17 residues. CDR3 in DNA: TGTGCCAGCAGCTTAGAGGGACAGGGTGAGGGGTCCTACGAGCAGTACTTC. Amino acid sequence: CASSLEGQGEGSYEQYF.

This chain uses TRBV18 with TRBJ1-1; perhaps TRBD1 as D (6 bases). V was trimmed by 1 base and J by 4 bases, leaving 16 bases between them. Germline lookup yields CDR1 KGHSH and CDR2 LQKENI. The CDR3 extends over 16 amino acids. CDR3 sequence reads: CASSPQDSRGSTEAFF. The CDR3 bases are TGTGCCAGCTCACCACAAGACTCCAGGGGAAGCACTGAAGCTTTCTTT.

CDR3 bases: TGTGCCAGCGGGACAGTCCCCTCCTTCACCTTC. This translates into CASGTVPSFTF. The gene calls are TRBV28 and TRBJ1-2, with 7 bases identical to TRBD1. The germline CDR1 and CDR2 sequences are MDHEN and SYDVKM. The CDR3 runs to 11 residues. The junction had 10 bases not matched to a gene; V was cut back by 8 bases and J by 13 bases.

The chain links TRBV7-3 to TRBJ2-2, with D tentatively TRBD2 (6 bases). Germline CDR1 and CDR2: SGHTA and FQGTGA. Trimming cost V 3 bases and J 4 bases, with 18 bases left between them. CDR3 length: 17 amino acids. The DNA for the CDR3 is TGTGCCAGCAGCTTCACCATGGGGGGAAGGGGCACCGGGGAGCTGTTTTTT. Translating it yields CASSFTMGGRGTGELFF. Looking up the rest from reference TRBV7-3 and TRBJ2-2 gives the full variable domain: GAGVSQTPSNKVTEKGKYVELRCDPISGHTALYWYRQSLGQGPEFLIYFQGTGAADDSGLPNDRFFAVRPEGSVSTLKIQRTERGDSAVYLCASSFTMGGRGTGELFFGEGSRLTVL.